Detailed here is one T cell receptor beta chain. There is no known antigen for this receptor. Base qualities were left out, and no much larger clone turns up one base away. This sample is drawn from a study of CD4 T cells in relation to SARS-CoV-2 and coronaviruses (dated by TCRdb to about 2021). Background on the whole study: In the ViraFEST assay, PBMCs were grown with antigen for nine to eleven days, and TCR beta CDR3s were then sequenced to identify antigen-specific clonal expansions. An HIV-1 Nef peptide pool or a culture without peptide was used as the negative reference condition. HLA restriction was mapped for shared crossreactive spike epitopes using patient-derived lymphoblastoid cell lines. At the level of individual TCR clonotypes, the study measured memory CD4+ T cell crossreactivity between SARS-CoV-2 spike protein and common cold coronavirus spike proteins. The Adaptive Biotechnologies TCR-sequencing kit was used to sequence samples from three pre-COVID donors and the naive versus memory experiments, while other data came from Illumina-based sequencing. For other donors in the study, expansion assays were sequenced with a different, Illumina-based TCR-beta assay. The investigation overall reported the following: Because no donor provided both pre-pandemic and post-infection samples, tracing the source of pre-existing responses was limited. Crossreactivity analysis centred on spike protein, so crossreactivity against other viral proteins was not assessed. Compared with monoreactive clones, crossreactive clones had significantly weaker SARS-CoV-2-driven expansion, a result consistent with antigenic imprinting. The study was constrained by small numbers of patients and of tested TCRs. In approximately 65% of donors, memory CD4+ clonotypes turned up that crossrecognized SARS-CoV-2 and at least one common cold coronavirus spike.

Based on the germline V gene, the CDR1 and CDR2 sequences are SGHRS and YFSETQ. V sheds 0 bases and J sheds 4 bases, leaving 20 bases between their ends. The CDR3 measures 19 amino acids from cysteine to phenylalanine. The entry retains the CDR3 DNA only, 57 bases that are in frame from base 1. The method was the immunoSEQ multiplex PCR assay. The original pipeline was this. During preprocessing, nonproductive sequences were removed, as were CDR3s that did not start with C, did not end with F or W, or were shorter than 7 amino acids. Antigen-specific clonotypes were called with the MANAFEST web app on the basis of expansion relative to the reference and to other culture wells. A clone was considered positive if significant expansion relative to the reference culture was observed in 2 of 3 replicate wells at an FDR below 0.05. To be called positive, a clone also had to show significant expansion compared with every other tandem well and an odds ratio greater than 5. CDR3 homology was quantified as pairwise Levenshtein distance, calculated with the stringdist R package after three terminal residues were trimmed from each end. TCRdb obtained this table from immuneACCESS and retained in-frame rearrangements with V and J assigned. These tables miss some clones; where compared with another copy, unresolved V genes account for less than half of the shortfall, and the remainder is unexplained. V, J and clone size reflect that table, while D and trimming were determined from the DNA. The sample table shows tens of thousands of clones, and over 75% are seen once. The ten largest account for roughly 15% of the sample.

CD4+ T cells from unexposed donors were collected before the COVID-19 pandemic (2011-2018). The EasySep CD4+ T cell isolation kit was used to isolate CD4+ T cells once the cultures had run for nine to eleven days. Unexposed donor CD4+ T cells were tested for reactivity to SARS-CoV-2 S and N and four common cold coronavirus spike pools, as cell number allowed. Each well held more than 1.5 million PBMCs cultured in IMDM containing roughly 5.2% human AB serum and 10 IU/ml IL-2. Half of the culture medium was replaced with fresh IL-2-containing medium on days 3 and 7. In general, every peptide culture condition was set up in three replicate wells. The leukapheresis product used for the unexposed donors was purchased from a commercial source. Ficoll-Paque PLUS gradient centrifugation was used to isolate PBMCs from leukapheresis product or whole blood. PBMCs were either used fresh in the expansion assay or cryopreserved at -140 degrees C. The QIAamp Micro DNA Kit was used to extract genomic DNA from the CD4+ T cells.

This TCR was sampled from a human donor in good health. Sequenced material: CD4+ T cells from PBMCs, cultured in vitro. The sequence joins TRBV5-1 to TRBJ2-6; the D gene is not confidently resolved. The nucleotides are TGCGCCAGCAGCTTGGTTTCTAGTCCGAGTCAGTACGGGGCCAACGTCCTGACTTTC. Translation gives CASSLVSSPSQYGANVLTF.